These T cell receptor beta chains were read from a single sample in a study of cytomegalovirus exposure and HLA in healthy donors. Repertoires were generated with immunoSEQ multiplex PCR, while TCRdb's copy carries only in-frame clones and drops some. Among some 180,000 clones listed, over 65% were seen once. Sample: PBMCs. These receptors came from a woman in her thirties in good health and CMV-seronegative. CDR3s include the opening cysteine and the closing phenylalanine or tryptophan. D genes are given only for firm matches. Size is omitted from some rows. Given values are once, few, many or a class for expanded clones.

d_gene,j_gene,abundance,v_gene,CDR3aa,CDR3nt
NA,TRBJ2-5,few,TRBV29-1,CSVDPSGETQYF,TGCAGCGTTGACCCTTCGGGAGAGACCCAGTACTTC
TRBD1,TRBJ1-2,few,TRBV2,CASSPGQDSNYGYTF,TGTGCCAGCAGCCCCGGACAGGATTCTAACTATGGCTACACCTTC
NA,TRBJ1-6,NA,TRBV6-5,CASSLRRDNSPLHF,TGTGCCAGCAGCCTCCGACGGGATAATTCACCCCTCCACTTT
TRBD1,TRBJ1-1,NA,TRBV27,CASTKTGSGTEAFF,TGTGCCAGCACCAAGACAGGGTCGGGCACTGAAGCTTTCTTT
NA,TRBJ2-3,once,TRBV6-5,CASSPSGHGTDTQYF,TGTGCCAGCAGCCCCTCGGGACATGGCACAGATACGCAGTATTTT
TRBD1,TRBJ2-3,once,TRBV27,CASSRDRGPGGTQYF,TGTGCCAGCAGTCGGGACAGGGGTCCTGGGGGTACGCAGTATTTT
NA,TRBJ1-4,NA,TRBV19,CASSVQGRGEKLFF,TGTGCCAGTAGTGTACAGGGTAGAGGGGAAAAACTGTTTTTT
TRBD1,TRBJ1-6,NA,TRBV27,CASSLLADRVYNSPLHF,TGTGCCAGCAGTTTATTAGCAGACAGGGTTTATAATTCACCCCTCCACTTT
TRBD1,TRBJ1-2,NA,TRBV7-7,CASSPWTGSDGYTF,TGTGCTAGCAGCCCCTGGACAGGGTCGGATGGCTACACCTTC
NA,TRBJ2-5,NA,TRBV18,CASSIRGYGGETQYF,TGTGCCAGCTCAATCCGGGGGTACGGAGGGGAGACCCAGTACTTC
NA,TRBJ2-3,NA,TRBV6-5,CASSYRTFSTDTQYF,TGTGCCAGCAGTTACCGGACTTTTAGCACAGATACGCAGTATTTT
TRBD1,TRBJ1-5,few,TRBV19,CASRWAGGNSNQPQHF,TGTGCCAGTAGGTGGGCAGGGGGCAATAGCAATCAGCCCCAGCATTTT
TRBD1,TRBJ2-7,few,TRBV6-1,CASSSLGQGGEQYF,TGTGCCAGCAGTAGCCTTGGACAGGGTGGCGAGCAGTACTTC
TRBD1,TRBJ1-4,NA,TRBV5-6,CASRETGGEEKLFF,TGTGCCAGCAGGGAGACAGGGGGCGAGGAAAAACTGTTTTTT
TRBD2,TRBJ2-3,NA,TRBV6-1,CASSSSGSRDTQYF,TGTGCCAGCAGTTCTAGCGGGAGTAGAGATACGCAGTATTTT
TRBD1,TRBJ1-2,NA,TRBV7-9,CASSSIRDSPYGYTF,TGTGCCAGCAGCTCGATCCGGGACAGCCCCTATGGCTACACCTTC
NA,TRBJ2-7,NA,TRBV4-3,CASSQDIAIYEQYF,TGCGCCAGCAGCCAAGATATAGCGATCTACGAGCAGTACTTC
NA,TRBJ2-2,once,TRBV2,CASRNNTGVTGELFF,TGTGCCAGCAGGAACAATACAGGTGTGACCGGGGAGCTGTTTTTT
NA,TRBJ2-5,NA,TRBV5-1,CASSPVRASERETQYF,TGCGCCAGCAGCCCTGTTCGGGCTAGCGAAAGGGAGACCCAGTACTTC
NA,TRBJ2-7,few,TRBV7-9,CASSWGDWIEQYF,TGTGCCAGCAGCTGGGGGGATTGGATCGAGCAGTACTTC
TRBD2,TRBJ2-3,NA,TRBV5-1,CASRPLAGGMTDTQYF,TGCGCCAGCAGGCCACTAGCGGGGGGGATGACAGATACGCAGTATTTT
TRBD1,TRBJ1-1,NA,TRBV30,CAWSSPQGGNTEAFF,TGTGCCTGGAGTTCACCGCAGGGGGGGAACACTGAAGCTTTCTTT
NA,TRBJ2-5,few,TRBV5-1,CASSPQGITQETQYF,TGCGCCAGCAGTCCCCAGGGGATAACTCAAGAGACCCAGTACTTC
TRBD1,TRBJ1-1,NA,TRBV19,CASSIRTGANTEAFF,TGTGCCAGTAGTATAAGGACAGGGGCGAACACTGAAGCTTTCTTT
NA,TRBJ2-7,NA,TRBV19,CASSSGLGLDYEQYF,TGTGCCAGTAGTTCGGGTCTCGGCTTAGACTACGAGCAGTACTTC
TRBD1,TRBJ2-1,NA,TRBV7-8,CASSQDRVSPVEQFF,TGTGCCAGCAGCCAAGACAGGGTGTCCCCAGTAGAGCAGTTCTTC
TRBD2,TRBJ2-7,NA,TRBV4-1,CASSQEWGGGWEQYF,TGCGCCAGCAGCCAAGAATGGGGCGGGGGTTGGGAGCAGTACTTC
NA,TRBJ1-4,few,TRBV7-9,CASSLTRTRDFNEKLFF,TGTGCCAGCAGCTTAACCCGGACGCGGGATTTTAATGAAAAACTGTTTTTT
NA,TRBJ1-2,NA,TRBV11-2,CASSSRTEPNYGYTF,TGTGCCAGCAGCTCGAGGACAGAGCCCAACTATGGCTACACCTTC
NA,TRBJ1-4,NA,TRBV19,CASSRGGQFLRTTNEKLFF,TGTGCCAGTAGTAGGGGCGGACAGTTTCTGAGGACAACTAATGAAAAACTGTTTTTT
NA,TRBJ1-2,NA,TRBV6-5,CASRLGRNYGYTF,TGTGCCAGCCGTTTGGGCAGAAACTATGGCTACACCTTC
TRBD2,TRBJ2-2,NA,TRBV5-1,CASSLSGTSGTGELFF,TGCGCCAGCAGCTTATCCGGGACTAGCGGGACCGGGGAGCTGTTTTTT
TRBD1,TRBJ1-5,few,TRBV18,CASSQGQIINQPQHF,TGTGCCAGCTCTCAGGGACAGATTATCAATCAGCCCCAGCATTTT
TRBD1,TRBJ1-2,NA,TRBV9,CASTETTGNGYTF,TGTGCCAGCACAGAGACGACAGGGAATGGCTACACCTTC
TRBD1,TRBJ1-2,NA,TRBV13,CASRAQGDLDGYTF,TGTGCCAGTAGGGCCCAGGGGGATTTGGATGGCTACACCTTC
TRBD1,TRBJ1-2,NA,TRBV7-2,CASSLTGTAFNYGYTF,TGTGCCAGCAGCCTAACCGGGACAGCATTTAACTATGGCTACACCTTC
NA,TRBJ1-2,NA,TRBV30,CAWSVRGNGYTF,TGTGCCTGGAGTGTACGGGGAAATGGCTACACCTTC